Following are 4 T cell receptor beta chains from one sample sequenced in a study of human T cells and chemical hapten exposure (dated by TCRdb to about 2021). The time point label for this specimen denotes: patch test 1, 2 weeks after DPC sensitization. The label giving this sample's treatment or condition can be read as: therapeutic diphenylcyclopropenone sensitization with weekly scalp DPC. Libraries were made using RACE. Sequencing used a NextSeq 500. TCRdb ran its own pipeline on the public reads, namely fastp trimming at Q25 and MiXCR clone calling, and kept in-frame beta chains. CDR3 protein sequences are deduplicated, and each keeps its most common genes and DNA. Counted in this sample were 79,000 or so distinct CDR3 sequences; under 13% of them appeared once. About 1.4% of the sample is in the top ten clones. The material was whole blood, obtained in connection with sensitization to the hapten diphenylcyclopropenone (DPC). These receptors originate from a woman aged 45-60 years with alopecia areata. Some clones in this sample may be carry-over from other donors' samples.

In this sample, this clonotype turned up many times. The chain links TRBV7-2 to TRBJ2-7, with TRBD1 identical over 10 bases. The germline gives CDR1 SGHTA, CDR2 FQGNSA. The ends lost 2 bases at V and 3 bases at J; junction bases unmatched: 7. This CDR3 is built from 16 residues. The CDR3 region has the DNA TGTGCCAGCAGCTTACTGGGACAGGGGTTATACTACGAGCAGTACTTC. It specifies CASSLLGQGLYYEQYF.

The rearrangement joins TRBV29-1 to TRBJ1-3; a weak D match, TRBD1 (6 bases). Germline V gene sequence: CDR1 SQVTM, CDR2 ANQGSEA. V was shortened by 3 bases and J by 2 bases, with 11 bases between the two germline ends. This CDR3 has 14 residues. The CDR3 bases are TGCAGCGTTGACTACGGGACAACTGGAAACACCATATATTTT. This encodes CSVDYGTTGNTIYF.

This clonotype was seen a handful of times. In nucleotides, the CDR3 is TGCAGTGCTAGAGCCCAGGGGGCCAAAGAACAGCCCCAGCATTTT. Its protein is CSARAQGAKEQPQHF. The rearrangement joins TRBV20-1 to TRBJ1-5, with 8 positions matching TRBD1. The CDR3 length is 15 residues. The germline V gene has CDR1 DFQATT and CDR2 SNEGSKA (reference sequence). The trim removed 1 base at V and 7 bases at J, leaving 9 bases unmatched.

This clonotype was seen only a few times. The gene calls are TRBV7-2 and TRBJ2-1, with TRBD1 as a possible D gene (6 bases). The germline V gene encodes CDR1 SGHTA and CDR2 FQGNSA. V was clipped by 5 bases and J by 0 bases, with 17 bases between them. The CDR3 contains 17 residues. The CDR3 loop is CASSLITGHRSYNEQFF. DNA of the CDR3: TGTGCCAGCAGCCTTATCACAGGGCACCGCTCCTACAATGAGCAGTTCTTC.